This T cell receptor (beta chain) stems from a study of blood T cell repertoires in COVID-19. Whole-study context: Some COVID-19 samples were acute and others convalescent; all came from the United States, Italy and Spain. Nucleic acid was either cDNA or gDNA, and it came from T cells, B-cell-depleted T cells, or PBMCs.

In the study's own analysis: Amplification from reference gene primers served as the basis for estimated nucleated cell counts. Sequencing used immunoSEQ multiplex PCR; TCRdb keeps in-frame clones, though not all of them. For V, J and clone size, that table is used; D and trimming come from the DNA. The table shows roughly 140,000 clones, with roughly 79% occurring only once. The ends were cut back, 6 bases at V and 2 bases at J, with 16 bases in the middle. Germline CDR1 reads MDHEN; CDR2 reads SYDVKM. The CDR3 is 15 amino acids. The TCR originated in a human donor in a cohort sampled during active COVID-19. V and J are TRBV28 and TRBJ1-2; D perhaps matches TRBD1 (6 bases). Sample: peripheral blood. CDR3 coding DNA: TGTGCCAGCAGACCTGACCACAGGGAAAACTATGGCTACACCTTC. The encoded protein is CASRPDHRENYGYTF.